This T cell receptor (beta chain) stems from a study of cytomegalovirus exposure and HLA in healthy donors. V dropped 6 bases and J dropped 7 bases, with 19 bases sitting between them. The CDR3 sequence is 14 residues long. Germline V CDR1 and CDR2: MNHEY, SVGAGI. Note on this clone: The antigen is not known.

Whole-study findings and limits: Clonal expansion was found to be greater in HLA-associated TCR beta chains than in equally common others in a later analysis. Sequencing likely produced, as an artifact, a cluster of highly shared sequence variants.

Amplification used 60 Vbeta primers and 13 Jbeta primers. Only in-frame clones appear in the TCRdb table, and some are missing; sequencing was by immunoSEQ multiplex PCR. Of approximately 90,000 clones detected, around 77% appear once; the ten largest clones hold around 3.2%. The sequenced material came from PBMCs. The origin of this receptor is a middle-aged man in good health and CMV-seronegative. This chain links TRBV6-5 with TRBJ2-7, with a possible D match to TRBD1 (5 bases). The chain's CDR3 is CASRPPTRAREQYF. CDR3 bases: TGTGCCAGCAGACCCCCTACCAGGGCGAGGGAGCAGTACTTC.